These T cell receptor beta chains were read from a single sample in a study of T cell responses to AZD1222 COVID-19 vaccine. The assay was immunoSEQ multiplex PCR, and TCRdb's table has in-frame clones only and misses some. The data contain approximately 130,000 clones, 86% of them singletons. The sample here was peripheral blood, taken 28 days after the second AZD1222 dose. The receptor source for this set is an adult who received the AZD1222 COVID-19 vaccine. Each CDR3 is given without its conserved first and last residue. The D gene is left open where the match is weak.

>TRBV7-2|NA
ASSPSGATNEKLF
>TRBV7-3|TRBD1
ASSSGTGEGYT
>TRBV11-3|NA
ASSAREAGYT
>TRBV7-2|TRBD1
ASRFTGVETQY
>TRBV11-2|NA
ASSRPTSLVAEAF
>TRBV6-1|NA
ASSGLERHVGGTEAF
>TRBV11-3|TRBD1
ASSLGDSEQF
>TRBV30|TRBD1
AWSPQGAVNQPQH
>TRBV7-9|NA
AGGRRGPPYEQY
>TRBV27|TRBD1
ASSSGQDMAKLF
>TRBV10-3|NA
AISESTNTEAF
>TRBV25-1|NA
ASSDRVYEQY
>TRBV11-3|TRBD1
ASRIQGSGEQY
>TRBV25-1|TRBD1
ASSGTGTGIETQY